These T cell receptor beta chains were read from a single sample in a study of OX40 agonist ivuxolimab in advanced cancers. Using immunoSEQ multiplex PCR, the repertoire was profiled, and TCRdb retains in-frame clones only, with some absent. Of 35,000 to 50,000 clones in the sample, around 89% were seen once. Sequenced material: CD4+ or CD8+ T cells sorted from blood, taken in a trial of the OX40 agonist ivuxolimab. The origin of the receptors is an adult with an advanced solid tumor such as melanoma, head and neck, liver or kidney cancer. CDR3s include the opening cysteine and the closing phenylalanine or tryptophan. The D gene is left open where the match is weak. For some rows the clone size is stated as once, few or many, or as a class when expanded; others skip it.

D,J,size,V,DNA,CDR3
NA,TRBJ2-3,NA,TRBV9,TGTGCCAGCAGCGTCAGTCCCCGAAAAACAGGGTCACAGGATACGCAGTATTTT,CASSVSPRKTGSQDTQYF
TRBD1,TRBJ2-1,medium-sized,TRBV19,TGTGCCAGTAGTATTCCGGGACAGGGTGTTTCAGATGAGCAGTTCTTC,CASSIPGQGVSDEQFF
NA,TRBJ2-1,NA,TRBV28,TGTGCCAGCCGGGATTACGATGAGCAGTTCTTC,CASRDYDEQFF
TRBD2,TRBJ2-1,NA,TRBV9,TGTGCCAGCAGCCTAGGGACTAGCGGGTTGGGAGAGCAGTTCTTC,CASSLGTSGLGEQFF
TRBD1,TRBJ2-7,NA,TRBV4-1,TGCGCCAGCAGCCACCTTGGACAGGGTGAAGAGCAGTACTTC,CASSHLGQGEEQYF
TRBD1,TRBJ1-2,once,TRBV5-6,TGTGCCAGCAGCCCGCGACAGGGGGTCGGCTATGGCTACACCTTC,CASSPRQGVGYGYTF
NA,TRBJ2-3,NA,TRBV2,TGTGCCAGCAGTGAAAGCACAGATACGCAGTATTTT,CASSESTDTQYF
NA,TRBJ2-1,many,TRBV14,TGTGCCAGCAGCCATTTAAAGTGGGGTGAGCAGTTCTTC,CASSHLKWGEQFF
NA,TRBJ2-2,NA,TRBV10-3,TGTGCCATCCCGGACGGGCGACAGCCGAACACCGGGGAGCTGTTTTTT,CAIPDGRQPNTGELFF
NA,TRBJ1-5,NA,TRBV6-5,TGTGCCACCAGTGGGCCCCAGCATTTT,CATSGPQHF
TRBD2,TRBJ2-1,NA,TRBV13,TGTGCCAGCAGCACTGGACTAGCCAAAACCTACAATGAGCAGTTCTTC,CASSTGLAKTYNEQFF
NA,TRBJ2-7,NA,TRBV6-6,TGTGCCAGCAGTTACTCAACATGGGAGCAGTACTTC,CASSYSTWEQYF
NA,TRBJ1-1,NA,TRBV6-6,TGTGCCAGCAGCCTACAATGGGGGGGCACTGAAGCTTTCTTT,CASSLQWGGTEAFF
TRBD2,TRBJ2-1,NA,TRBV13,TGTGCCAGCTCCTCTAGCGGGCTCCGAAGAGACAATGAGCAGTTCTTC,CASSSSGLRRDNEQFF
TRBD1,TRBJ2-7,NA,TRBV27,TGTGCCAGCAGTCCTACCGGGACAGGGGATTACGAGCAGTACTTC,CASSPTGTGDYEQYF
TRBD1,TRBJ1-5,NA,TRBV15,TGTGCCACCAGCACCCCCGGACAGGGTCCTTATCAGCCCCAGCATTTT,CATSTPGQGPYQPQHF
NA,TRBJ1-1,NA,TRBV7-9,TGTGCCAGCAGCGTCAAAAGGGCAGGGAACACTGAAGCTTTCTTT,CASSVKRAGNTEAFF
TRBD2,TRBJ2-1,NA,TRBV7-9,TGTGCCAGCAGCGCCCTAGCGGGACCAGACTCCTACAATGAGCAGTTCTTC,CASSALAGPDSYNEQFF
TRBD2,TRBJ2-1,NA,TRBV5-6,TGTGCCAGCAGCTTGGGCAGCGGGGGTGAGTACAATGAGCAGTTCTTC,CASSLGSGGEYNEQFF
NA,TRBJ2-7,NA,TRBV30,TGTGCCTGGAGGGCGGACCCAAGCCCAACCTACGAGCAGTACTTC,CAWRADPSPTYEQYF
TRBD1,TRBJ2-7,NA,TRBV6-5,TGTGCCAGCAGTATAAGACAGGGTACCTCCTACGAGCAGTACTTC,CASSIRQGTSYEQYF
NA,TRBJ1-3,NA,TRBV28,TGTGCCAGCAGTTTATCGGTCGGAGGAAACACCATATATTTT,CASSLSVGGNTIYF